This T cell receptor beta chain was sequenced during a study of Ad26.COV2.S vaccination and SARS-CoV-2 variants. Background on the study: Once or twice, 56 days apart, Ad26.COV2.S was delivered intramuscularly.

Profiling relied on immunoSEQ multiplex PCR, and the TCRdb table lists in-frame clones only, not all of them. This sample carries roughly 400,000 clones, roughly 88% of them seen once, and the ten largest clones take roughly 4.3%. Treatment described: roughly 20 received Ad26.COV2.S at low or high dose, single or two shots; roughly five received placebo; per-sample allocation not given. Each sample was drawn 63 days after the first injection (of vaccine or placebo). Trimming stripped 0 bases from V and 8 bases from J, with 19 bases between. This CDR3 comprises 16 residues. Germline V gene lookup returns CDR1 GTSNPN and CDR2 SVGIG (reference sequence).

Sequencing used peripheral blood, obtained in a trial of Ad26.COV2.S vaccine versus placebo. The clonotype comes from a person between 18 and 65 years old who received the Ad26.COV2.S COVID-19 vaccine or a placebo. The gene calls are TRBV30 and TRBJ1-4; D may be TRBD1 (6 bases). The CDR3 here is CAWSVRTGQTAEKLFF. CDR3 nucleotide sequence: TGTGCCTGGAGTGTACGGACTGGACAGACGGCCGAAAAACTGTTTTTT.